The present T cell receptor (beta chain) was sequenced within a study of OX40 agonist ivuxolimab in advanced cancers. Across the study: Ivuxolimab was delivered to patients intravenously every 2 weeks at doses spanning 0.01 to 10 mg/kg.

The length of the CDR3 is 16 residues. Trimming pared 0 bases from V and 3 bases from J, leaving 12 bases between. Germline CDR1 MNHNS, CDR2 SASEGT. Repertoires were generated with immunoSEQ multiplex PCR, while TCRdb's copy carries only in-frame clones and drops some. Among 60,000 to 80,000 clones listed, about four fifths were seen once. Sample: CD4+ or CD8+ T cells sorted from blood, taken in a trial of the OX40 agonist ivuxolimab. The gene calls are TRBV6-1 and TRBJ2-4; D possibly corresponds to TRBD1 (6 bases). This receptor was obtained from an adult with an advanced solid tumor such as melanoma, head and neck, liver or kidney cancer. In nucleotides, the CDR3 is TGTGCCAGCAGTGAAGCTGGGCAGGGGTTCAAAAACATTCAGTACTTC. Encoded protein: CASSEAGQGFKNIQYF.